The table lists the clone carrying this T cell receptor beta chain with many counts. What it recognizes is unknown. This entry is derived from a study of early T cells in non-severe SARS-CoV-2 infection. Study overall: It was bulk RNA from unsorted whole blood that was sequenced, and the chains were unpaired. Whole-study results and caveats: Using VDJdb, the matching emphasized anti-spike CD8 responses while missing private and CD4 specificities.

From the 5' RACE reads, TCRdb called clonotypes with MiXCR, one entry per CDR3 protein. There are 17,000 or so distinct CDR3 sequences in the sample; about 6% occur only once, and roughly 6.8% lies in the top ten. CDR3 length: 15 amino acids. The rearrangement joins TRBV21-1 to TRBJ2-2. TRBV21-1 is tagged as a pseudogene. The sequence was collected from an adult who was a healthcare worker with PCR-confirmed SARS-CoV-2 infection or an uninfected control (not recorded which). Sequencing used whole blood, obtained at baseline. The CDR3 region has the DNA TGTGCCAGCACCTCATGGGAATTGAACACCGGGGAGCTGTTTTTT. Translated, it gives CASTSWELNTGELFF.